A single sample gave rise to the 14 T cell receptor beta chains below, sequenced in a study of shared clonotypes between healthy human individuals. CD45RO negativity and positive selection for CCR7 defined naive CD8 cells, a population that excluded terminally differentiated effector memory CD45RA+ cells. The protocol was immunoSEQ multiplex PCR, while the TCRdb copy is restricted to in-frame clones and leaves out a portion. The profile shows around 600,000 clones, 95% of them singletons. The sequenced material came from naive CD8+ T cells sorted from blood. The receptors come from a woman in her 30s in good health.

The chain recombines TRBV10-3 with TRBJ2-1, with D hard to call. V lost 1 base and J lost 10, with 5 bases in between. The CDR3 has 11 amino acids. Germline values: CDR1 ENHRY, CDR2 SYGVKD. The CDR3 coding sequence is TGTGCCATCAGTGAGTTGCGGGAGCAGTTCTTC. It is translated as CAISELREQFF.

V gene TRBV27 combines with J gene TRBJ2-7; D possibly matches TRBD1 or TRBD2 (5 bases each). This CDR3 comprises 16 residues. Germline V CDR1 and CDR2: MNHEY, SMNVEV (reference sequence). The V and J ends lost 0 bases and 1 base respectively, with 13 bases between them. The chain's CDR3 is CASSLSMGEGSYEQYF. The DNA of the CDR3 is TGTGCCAGCAGTTTATCGATGGGGGAAGGGTCCTACGAGCAGTACTTC.

The chain is built from TRBV5-6 and TRBJ2-5, with D unclear. CDR3 length: 16 residues. V lost 4 bases, J lost 2 bases, and 18 bases lay in between. The germline V gene encodes CDR1 SGHDT and CDR2 YYEEEE. The CDR3 protein is CASSLTPLLRQETQYF. As DNA, the CDR3 is TGTGCCAGCAGCCTTACTCCCTTATTAAGGCAAGAGACCCAGTACTTC.

V is TRBV7-7 and J is TRBJ1-3; unclear D gene. This CDR3 comprises 12 residues. V lost 7 bases and J lost 8, with 12 bases in between. Germline CDR1 SSHAT, CDR2 FNYEAQ (reference sequence). The CDR3 DNA is TGTGCCAGCACTCCCGGGATGCACACCATATATTTT. It codes for CASTPGMHTIYF.

The gene calls are TRBV2 and TRBJ2-7; 9 bases line up with TRBD2. J was trimmed by 2 bases and V by 2 bases; bases with no gene match: 16. Per germline, CDR1 SNHLY and CDR2 FYNNEI. The CDR3 loop spans 19 amino acids. The CDR3 DNA sequence: TGTGCCAGCAGTGAAATCGGGACAGCAAAGCGGGAGGACCCCTACGAGCAGTACTTC. It specifies CASSEIGTAKREDPYEQYF.

This clone was recorded a few times. The chain carries TRBV28 and TRBJ1-5; no clear D gene. Trimming removed 2 bases from V and 1 base from J, with 3 bases in between. The CDR3 totals 13 residues. CDR1 and CDR2 (germline): MDHEN, SYDVKM. CDR3: CASSLMSNQPQHF. For the CDR3, the DNA is TGTGCCAGCAGTTTAATGAGCAATCAGCCCCAGCATTTT. The full variable domain, with the rest looked up from reference TRBV28 and TRBJ1-5, is DVKVTQSSRYLVKRTGEKVFLECVQDMDHENMFWYRQDPGLGLRLIYFSYDVKMKEKGDIPEGYSVSREKKERFSLILESASTNQTSMYLCASSLMSNQPQHFGDGTRLSIL.

The J gene is TRBJ1-4, the V gene TRBV7-9; the D gene is possibly TRBD1 (5 bases). Germline assignment: CDR1 SEHNR and CDR2 FQNEAQ (reference sequence). The CDR3 has 16 amino acids. The V end was cut by 5 bases, the J end by 0 bases, with 13 bases between. The CDR3 loop is CASSARDVATNEKLFF. In DNA, the CDR3 is TGTGCCAGCAGCGCCCGGGACGTTGCAACTAATGAAAAACTGTTTTTT.

The chain combines TRBV6-1 with TRBJ1-1; tentative D call: TRBD1 (6 bases). Germline CDR1 is MNHNS and CDR2 is SASEGT. CDR3 size: 15 residues. V lost 5 bases to trimming and J lost 5 bases, with 18 bases between them. The chain's CDR3 is CASSRLTGAHTEAFF. The CDR3 bases are TGTGCCAGCAGTAGGCTGACAGGCGCCCATACTGAAGCTTTCTTT.

The chain couples TRBV28 to TRBJ2-7, with D perhaps assigned TRBD1 or TRBD2 (6 bases each). Trimming removed 2 bases at V and 12 bases at J, with 17 bases between. Germline V CDR1 and CDR2: MDHEN, SYDVKM. There are 13 residues in the CDR3. The CDR3 protein is CASSLGGTSHLYF. DNA for the CDR3: TGTGCCAGCAGTTTAGGGGGGACATCCCATTTGTACTTC.

The CDR3 sequence: CASSQGSDTQYF. CDR3 coding DNA: TGTGCCAGCAGCCAAGGCTCGGATACGCAGTATTTT. V and J are TRBV6-5 and TRBJ2-3; D is uncertain. The CDR3 extends over 12 amino acids. V was clipped by 6 bases and J by 6 bases, with 10 bases between them. The V gene's germline CDR1 is MNHEY and CDR2 SVGAGI.

CDR3 sequence (DNA): TGTGCCAGCAGCGGGACAGGGTACAATGAGCAGTTCTTC. Translating gives CASSGTGYNEQFF. V is TRBV6-1 and J is TRBJ2-1; 9 bases agree with TRBD1. CDR3 length: 13 residues. Germline CDR1 is MNHNS and CDR2 is SASEGT. V dropped 6 bases and J dropped 4; count of bases not matched to a gene: 1.

The rearrangement uses TRBV19 and TRBJ1-1, with unresolved D. CDR1 is LNHDA, CDR2 SQIVND, per germline (reference sequence). Trimming took 6 bases from V and 3 from J, leaving 11 bases between them. The CDR3 runs 13 residues. The CDR3 coding sequence is TGTGCCAGTAGCGGGCCGCCTTACACTGAAGCTTTCTTT. Encoded protein: CASSGPPYTEAFF.

The V gene is TRBV7-6, the J gene TRBJ2-1, with D uncertain. Germline lookup yields CDR1 SGHVS and CDR2 FNYEAQ. Trimming removed 5 bases at V and 4 bases at J, with 9 bases between. This CDR3 region has 13 residues. In nucleotides, the CDR3 is TGTGCCAGCAGCCCCGAACCTTACAATGAGCAGTTCTTC. The encoded protein is CASSPEPYNEQFF. Together with reference TRBV7-6 and TRBJ2-1, the CDR3 gives the full variable domain: GAGVSQSPRYKVTKRGQDVALRCDPISGHVSLYWYRQALGQGPEFLTYFNYEAQQDKSGLPNDRFSAERPEGSISTLTIQRTEQRDSAMYRCASSPEPYNEQFFGPGTRLTVL.

The rearrangement links TRBV28 to TRBJ2-7; D is ambiguous. CDR1 MDHEN and CDR2 SYDVKM come from the germline V gene. This CDR3 has 17 residues. V shed 1 base and J shed 3 bases, with 19 bases lying between them. The CDR3 here is CASSLLVTLDGRYEQYF. For the CDR3, the DNA is TGTGCCAGCAGTTTATTGGTAACTCTGGACGGTCGCTACGAGCAGTACTTC.